This TCR beta chain is from a study of cytomegalovirus exposure and HLA in healthy donors. As for this clone: Its antigen is unidentified.

The study, taken as a whole, reports: Within a later analysis, the majority of CMV-associated TCR beta chains appeared HLA-restricted.

PCR involved 60 Vbeta and 13 Jbeta primers. Clones were read by immunoSEQ multiplex PCR, and TCRdb kept only the in-frame ones, dropping some. The sample's table shows roughly 200,000 clones. There are 13 residues in the CDR3. Germline V CDR1 and CDR2: SGHRS, YFSETQ. V shed 6 bases and J 8 bases; nucleotides not matched to a gene: 7. The specimen was PBMCs. The chain uses TRBV5-1 and TRBJ2-4; 8 bases are shared with TRBD1. The receptor comes from a man younger than 45 in good health and CMV-seronegative. CDR3 residues: CASTGQGGDIQYF. In nucleotides, the CDR3 is TGCGCCAGCACCGGACAGGGTGGGGACATTCAGTACTTC. Variable domain in full (rest from reference TRBV5-1 and TRBJ2-4): KAGVTQTPRYLIKTRGQQVTLSCSPISGHRSVSWYQQTPGQGLQFLFEYFSETQRNKGNFPGRFSGRQFSNSRSEMNVSTLELGDSALYLCASTGQGGDIQYFGAGTRLSVL.